This T cell receptor (beta chain) was recorded in a study of T cell repertoires in cytomegalovirus infection. Findings of the study overall: Using cumulative public TCR beta family frequency, the authors identified those who carried CMV together with the relevant HLA. The study found HLA-C-restricted CMV-specific TCR beta clonotypes dominating the ex vivo response.

A single record per CDR3 protein comes from TCRdb applying MiXCR to the reads. The sample records hundreds of thousands of distinct CDR3 sequences, around 30% being singletons. CDR3 length equals 16 residues. The V and J ends lost 5 bases and 3 bases, in that order; junction bases with no gene match: 11. Germline CDR1 and CDR2: SGHTA and FQGNSA. On this clonotype: Its antigen is undetermined.

The TCR sequence derives from a human donor in good health (CMV status not recorded). Some clones in this sample may be carry-over from other donors' samples. The rearrangement links TRBV7-2 to TRBJ2-7, with TRBD2 matching over 9 bases. The specimen was cultured PBMCs, collected from culture after CMV antigen stimulation. In nucleotides, the CDR3 is TGTGCCAGCAGCAAGGGGTCAGCGGGAGGCCTCTACGAGCAGTACTTC. Amino acid sequence: CASSKGSAGGLYEQYF.